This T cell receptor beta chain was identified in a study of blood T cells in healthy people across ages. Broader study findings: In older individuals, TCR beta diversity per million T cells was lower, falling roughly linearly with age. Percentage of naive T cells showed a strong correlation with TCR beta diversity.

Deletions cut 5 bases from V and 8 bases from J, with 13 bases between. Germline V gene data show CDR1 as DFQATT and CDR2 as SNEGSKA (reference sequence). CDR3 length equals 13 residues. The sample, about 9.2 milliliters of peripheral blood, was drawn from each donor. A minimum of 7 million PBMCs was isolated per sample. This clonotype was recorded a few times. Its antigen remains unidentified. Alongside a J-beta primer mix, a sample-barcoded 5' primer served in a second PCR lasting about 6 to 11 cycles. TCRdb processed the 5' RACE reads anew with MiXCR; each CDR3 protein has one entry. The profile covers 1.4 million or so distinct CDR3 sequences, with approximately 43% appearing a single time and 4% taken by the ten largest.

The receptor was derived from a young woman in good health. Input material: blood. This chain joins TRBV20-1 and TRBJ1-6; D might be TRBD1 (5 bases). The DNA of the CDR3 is TGCAGTGCTTCGACGGGGGGGGATTCACCCCTCCACTTT. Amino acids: CSASTGGDSPLHF.